This entry describes one T cell receptor (beta chain). Per the germline V gene, CDR1 is SGHTA and CDR2 is FQGTGA. With 5 bases removed from V and 7 bases from J, the gap between germline ends came to 12 bases. The CDR3 is 13 residues long. The source of the sample is a study of T cell responses to AZD1222 COVID-19 vaccine. The method was immunoSEQ multiplex PCR; TCRdb's version includes in-frame clones alone and lacks a portion of them. In the table there are some 130,000 clones, around 90% of which are singletons. The sequence came from an adult in good health. The sample was peripheral blood, taken on day 0 of AZD1222 vaccination. This chain links TRBV7-3 with TRBJ2-1, with D tentatively TRBD1 (6 bases). The chain's CDR3 is CASSPGQSNEQFF. The CDR3 DNA sequence: TGTGCCAGCAGCCCCGGACAGTCGAATGAGCAGTTCTTC.